A single sample is the source of the 14 T cell receptor beta chains below, sequenced in a study of T cell changes during pregnancy in multiple sclerosis (dated by TCRdb to between 2017 and 2020). Libraries were made using the immunoSEQ multiplex PCR assay. In its TCRdb copy, this immuneACCESS table keeps in-frame sequences only and misses some clones. Where compared with another copy, unresolved V genes explain less than half of these, and the others have no known cause. This sample comprises 65,000 to 85,000 clones, 75% to 90% of them detected only once. Of the sample, around 9.5% falls within the top ten clones. Sequencing was performed on peripheral blood, taken after pregnancy. The receptors were gathered from a female donor in good health, enrolled as a control in a pregnancy study.

The chain uses TRBV10-3 and TRBJ1-1; TRBD1 is a possible D gene (6 bases). The CDR3 has 12 amino acids. Germline values: CDR1 ENHRY, CDR2 SYGVKD. V lost 7 bases, J lost 7 bases, and 13 bases lay in between. In DNA form, the CDR3 reads TGTGCCATCACCACAGGGATTGGTGAAGCTTTCTTT. Translation: CAITTGIGEAFF.

This chain uses TRBV12-5 with TRBJ2-6; D remains ambiguous. V lost 6 bases, J lost 4 bases, and 13 bases lay in between. The V gene's germline CDR1 is LGHNT and CDR2 FRNRAP. CDR3 size: 15 residues. Here the CDR3 DNA reads TGTGCTAGTGGCCCATTAACTACGGGGGCCAACGTCCTGACTTTC. This gives the protein CASGPLTTGANVLTF.

There are a few counts of this clone. This chain joins TRBV11-2 and TRBJ2-3, with D possibly TRBD2 on 6 matching bases. The CDR3 is 15 residues long. The V end was cut by 5 bases, the J end by 2 bases, with 14 bases between. Germline assignment: CDR1 SGHAT and CDR2 FQNNGV. The CDR3 sequence is CASSEGTRNTDTQYF. The CDR3 DNA reads TGTGCCAGCAGCGAAGGGACTCGAAACACAGATACGCAGTATTTT.

This chain joins TRBV7-2 and TRBJ2-7, with 11 bases lining up with TRBD2. CDR1 SGHTA and CDR2 FQGNSA come from the germline V gene. Germline trimming cut 5 bases from V and 2 bases from J; bases unmatched to any gene: 5. The CDR3 has 15 residues. As DNA, the CDR3 is TGTGCCAGCAGCCCGACTAGCGGGGAAACCTACGAGCAGTACTTC. This sequence encodes CASSPTSGETYEQYF.

CDR3: CASSIDPGEETQYF. In DNA, the CDR3 is TGTGCCAGTAGTATAGACCCAGGGGAAGAGACCCAGTACTTC. The chain uses TRBV19 and TRBJ2-5; D perhaps matches TRBD1 (6 bases). Germline-derived CDR1 and CDR2 are LNHDA and SQIVND (reference sequence). This CDR3 has 14 residues. V was clipped by 0 bases and J by 3 bases, with 8 bases between them.

The chain uses TRBV29-1 and TRBJ2-7; maybe TRBD2 (6 bases). Germline CDR1 is SQVTM and CDR2 is ANQGSEA. The CDR3 has 12 amino acids. Between the trimmed V and J ends, which lost 6 bases and 3 bases, there was a span of 12 bases. CDR3 bases: TGCAGCGTCATTGCGGGGATCTACGAGCAGTACTTC. Translated: CSVIAGIYEQYF.

J is TRBJ2-5 and V is TRBV7-2; TRBD2 matches 9 bases. Germline V lookup: CDR1 SGHTA, CDR2 FQGNSA. CDR3 length equals 15 residues. With V trimmed by 4 bases and J by 5 bases, 8 bases remained unmatched. CDR3 residues: CASSSPGTSIETQYF. DNA for the CDR3: TGTGCCAGCAGCTCACCGGGGACTAGCATCGAGACCCAGTACTTC.

This sequence joins TRBV27 and TRBJ1-5; no firm D call. Germline assignment: CDR1 MNHEY and CDR2 SMNVEV (reference sequence). Trimming shortened V by 3 bases and J by 6 bases, and 12 bases separated the two germline ends. The CDR3 length is 14 residues. Here the CDR3 DNA reads TGTGCCAGCAGTTTTCTTGCCGGTAGTCAGCCCCAGCATTTT. It is translated as CASSFLAGSQPQHF.

V is TRBV4-2 and J is TRBJ2-1; maybe TRBD2 (6 bases). Trimming took 1 base from V and 7 from J, leaving 17 bases between them. In germline, CDR1 is LGHNA, CDR2 YNFKEQ. The CDR3 consists of 16 residues. Here the CDR3 DNA reads TGTGCCAGCAGCCAAGGAGGGTTAGCGGTTCCGAATGAGCAGTTCTTC. As protein: CASSQGGLAVPNEQFF.

This chain joins TRBV20-1 and TRBJ1-2; 8 nucleotides match TRBD1. Per the germline V gene, CDR1 is DFQATT and CDR2 is SNEGSKA (reference sequence). J gave up 8 bases and V 3 bases, and 2 bases lay outside the gene matches. The CDR3 consists of 11 residues. This CDR3 is CSARTGEGYTF. The CDR3 nucleotides are TGCAGTGCTAGGACAGGGGAAGGCTACACCTTC.

The chain uses TRBV10-2 and TRBJ2-2, with D perhaps TRBD2 (5 bases). Trimming left V 2 bases short and J 6 bases short, with 13 bases between. Germline values: CDR1 WSHSY, CDR2 SAAADI. The CDR3 spans 15 residues. The DNA for the CDR3 is TGCGCCAGCAGTGAGCCCACCGGGGTTTCCGGGGAGCTGTTTTTT. It yields the protein CASSEPTGVSGELFF.

The rearrangement uses TRBV7-8 and TRBJ1-2, with D perhaps TRBD1 (5 bases). The CDR3 is 13 amino acids. The V gene's germline CDR1 is SGHVS and CDR2 FQNEAQ. V was pared by 5 bases and J by 1 base, with 8 bases between. CDR3 loop: CASSMDNNYGYTF. CDR3 in DNA: TGTGCCAGCAGCATGGACAATAACTATGGCTACACCTTC.

The CDR3 loop reads CASRRPEAYNEQFF. Written as DNA, the CDR3 is TGTGCCAGCAGACGGCCAGAGGCCTACAATGAGCAGTTCTTC. The chain recombines TRBV11-2 with TRBJ2-1, with D hard to call. The CDR3 runs to 14 residues. Germline V CDR1 and CDR2: SGHAT, FQNNGV. V shed 6 bases and J shed 2 bases, with 11 bases lying between them.

This clone was picked up one time. The V call is TRBV4-1, the J call TRBJ2-5, with D hard to call. There are 12 residues in the CDR3. Trimming cost V 5 bases and J 2 bases, with 6 bases left between them. CDR1 MGHRA and CDR2 YSYEKL come from the germline V gene. The CDR3 sequence: CASSEIQETQYF. Written as DNA, the CDR3 is TGCGCCAGCAGCGAGATACAAGAGACCCAGTACTTC.